This T cell receptor beta chain was recorded in a study of T cells in narcolepsy. As for this clone: The antigen is undetermined.

Per the germline V gene, CDR1 is SGHRS and CDR2 is YFSETQ. This CDR3 contains 14 residues. The V and J ends lost 0 bases and 5 bases respectively, with 9 bases between them. The assay was immunoSEQ multiplex PCR, and TCRdb's table has in-frame clones only and misses some. This table holds about 32,000 clones, 70% to 80% found once. Study-level findings and limits: Blood of same and different patients, but not healthy controls, reportedly held recurring autoreactive clonotypes.

V gene TRBV5-1 combines with J gene TRBJ2-1, with a tentative D call TRBD1 (6 bases). The specimen sequenced was CD45RA- memory CD4+ T cells from PBMCs. The receptor was derived from a human donor with narcolepsy. CDR3 nucleotide sequence: TGCGCCAGCAGCTTGGGGCCAGGGGACAATGAGCAGTTCTTC. It codes for CASSLGPGDNEQFF.